These T cell receptor beta chains were read from a single sample in a study of molecular identifiers for immune sequencing clone quantification. TCRdb re-analysed the PCR reads in MiXCR, keeping a single row per CDR3 protein. The repertoire includes some 590,000 distinct CDR3 sequences, approximately 24% of them detected once, and roughly 0.83% sits in the top ten. The material sequenced was naive CD8+ T cells from blood, with Jurkat cell RNA spiked in. These receptors were collected from a human donor in good health. Some libraries in this study had Jurkat cell RNA spiked in. CDR3s include the opening cysteine and the closing phenylalanine or tryptophan.

TRBV19	TRBJ1-4	CASSIMQASNEKLFF
TRBV30	TRBJ2-4	CAWSSEEGADIQYF
TRBV12-3/TRBV12-4	TRBJ2-3	CASSLYTDTQYF
TRBV29-1	TRBJ1-2	CSVEYEYGYTF
TRBV7-9	TRBJ2-7	CASSLVGGAEQYF
TRBV5-5	TRBJ1-6	CASSSTGQNNSPLHF
TRBV12-3/TRBV12-4	TRBJ2-1	CASSFGAPTYNERFF
TRBV4-3	TRBJ2-1	CASSHGQDYNEQFF
TRBV4-3	TRBJ1-2	CASSQVKTGRSYGYTF
TRBV29-1	TRBJ2-1	CSVQLQGNEQFF
TRBV6-5	TRBJ2-3	CASSYGRGWGLTDTQYF
TRBV19	TRBJ1-2	CASSIGEYYGYTF
TRBV5-6	TRBJ1-6	CASSPDRGGPFHF
TRBV28	TRBJ2-2	CASNGLTNTGELFF
TRBV20-1	TRBJ2-1	CSARQSSYNEQFF
TRBV4-3	TRBJ2-7	CASSPTLAGGAYEQYF
TRBV13	TRBJ2-5	CASSLRLAVQEPPYF
TRBV12-3/TRBV12-4	TRBJ2-3	CASSPGVGSTDTQYF
TRBV20-1	TRBJ1-2	CSATDPDYGCTF
TRBV20-1	TRBJ1-1	CSASSLNTETFF
TRBV14	TRBJ2-3	CASSQDTTMADTQYF
TRBV27	TRBJ2-7	CASSPLLPTEVYEQYF
TRBV6-2/TRBV6-3	TRBJ2-3	CASSYPWSDTDTQYF
TRBV6-5	TRBJ2-1	CASRLAGASYNEQFF
TRBV7-9	TRBJ1-1	CASNEGPEAFF
TRBV27	TRBJ1-1	CASSLRGGSNTEAFF
TRBV7-9	TRBJ2-7	CASGETNINEQYF
TRBV4-2	TRBJ2-3	CASSQGARGVADTQYF
TRBV7-9	TRBJ1-2	CASSLTNVPKPYGYTF
TRBV25-1	TRBJ2-5	CASSVPETRYF
TRBV7-8	TRBJ2-7	CASRSGEELLQYF
TRBV20-1	TRBJ1-2	CSAISGSYGYTF
TRBV5-6	TRBJ2-4	CASSPSLGGKNIQYF
TRBV4-1	TRBJ1-4	CVSSQLGMGSTNEKLFF
TRBV13	TRBJ2-3	CASSPQGGNPDTQYF
TRBV20-1	TRBJ2-7	CSAETSGSSYEQYF
TRBV7-6	TRBJ1-1	CASSLGLGMEAFF